This is a list of T cell receptor beta chains from one sample in a study of beta chain features in type 1 diabetes. Only in-frame clones appear in the TCRdb table, and some are missing; sequencing was by immunoSEQ multiplex PCR. The sample lists around 300,000 clones, over 12% occurring once. Specimen: naive CD4+ T cells from blood. The receptors were sampled from a man in his late teens or twenties with type 1 diabetes. CDR3s include the opening cysteine and the closing phenylalanine or tryptophan. D genes are given only for firm matches. The size field is filled for only some rows; it gives once, few, many or a size class.

TRBV7-9	-	TRBJ2-6	-	TGTGCCAGCAGCTTACTCGGGGGAGGGGCCAACGTCCTGACTTTC	CASSLLGGGANVLTF
TRBV9	-	TRBJ2-7	TRBD1	TGTGCCAGCAGCCCCTACGGGACAGGTTCCTACGAGCAGTACTTC	CASSPYGTGSYEQYF
TRBV15	-	TRBJ2-6	-	TGTGCCACCAGCAGAGATTTACAGGGCTCTGGGGCCAACGTCCTGACTTTC	CATSRDLQGSGANVLTF
TRBV29-1	few	TRBJ2-3	TRBD2	TGCAGCGTTCCTAGGCTAGCGGGAGTTTCAGATACGCAGTATTTT	CSVPRLAGVSDTQYF
TRBV27	few	TRBJ2-3	TRBD2	TGTGCCAGCAGTCACCCGGGACTAGCGGGGGGCCCGGATACGCAGTATTTT	CASSHPGLAGGPDTQYF
TRBV13	-	TRBJ2-7	-	TGTGCCAGCAGCTTCCGGAGGAGCCCCGACTACGAGCAGTACTTC	CASSFRRSPDYEQYF
TRBV13	-	TRBJ2-1	TRBD2	TGTGCCAGCAGCTTAATGGCTAGCGGGTTCTACTACAATGAGCAGTTCTTC	CASSLMASGFYYNEQFF
TRBV6-6	-	TRBJ1-1	-	TGTGCCAGCAGTTACTCGGGGGTCGGGAGGACTGAAGCTTTCTTT	CASSYSGVGRTEAFF
TRBV27	few	TRBJ2-1	TRBD2	TGTGCCAGCAGCCTAGCGGGCTGGCACAATGAGCAGTTCTTC	CASSLAGWHNEQFF
TRBV29-1	few	TRBJ1-1	-	TGCAGCGTTGGTCAGACTATGAACACTGAAGCTTTCTTT	CSVGQTMNTEAFF
TRBV14	-	TRBJ2-7	-	TGTGCCAGCAGCCAAGGGACTGTTAGGTCCTACGAGCAGTACTTC	CASSQGTVRSYEQYF
TRBV14	-	TRBJ2-7	TRBD1	TGTGCCAGCAGCGGATGGACAGGGAAGGTGGGTGAGCAGTACTTC	CASSGWTGKVGEQYF
TRBV9	few	TRBJ2-7	TRBD1	TGTGCCAGCAGCGTACACCCCGAGTTGGGACAGCCATACGAGCAGTACTTC	CASSVHPELGQPYEQYF
TRBV29-1	-	TRBJ2-7	TRBD1	TGCAGCGTCGAGGGACAGGGCTTATACGAGCAGTACTTC	CSVEGQGLYEQYF
TRBV4-1	-	TRBJ1-5	-	TGCGCCAGCAGCCAAGGTGGACAGAGCAATCAGCCCCAGCATTTT	CASSQGGQSNQPQHF
TRBV5-1	few	TRBJ2-5	TRBD2	TGCGCCAGCAGTTATTCAGCGGGGGGCACTCAAGAGACCCAGTACTTC	CASSYSAGGTQETQYF
TRBV18	-	TRBJ1-5	TRBD1	TGTGCCAGCTCACCGGCGACAGGGTGGGGGTTCGGCAATCAGCCCCAGCATTTT	CASSPATGWGFGNQPQHF
TRBV18	-	TRBJ2-7	TRBD1	TGTGCCAGCCAGACGACAGGGGGCCGAGGCGAGCAGTACTTC	CASQTTGGRGEQYF
TRBV10-3	-	TRBJ1-5	-	TGTGCAGTTGCGGGAGGCCGGGATCAGCCCCAGCATTTT	CAVAGGRDQPQHF
TRBV28	few	TRBJ2-1	TRBD2	TGTGCCAGCCATACGGCTAGCGGGCTCTACAATGAGCAGTTCTTC	CASHTASGLYNEQFF
TRBV4-3	few	TRBJ2-3	TRBD1	TGCGCCAGCAGCCGCCGACAGGGCACCCGAGATACGCAGTATTTT	CASSRRQGTRDTQYF
TRBV25-1	-	TRBJ2-7	TRBD2	TGTGCCAGCAGTGAAGCTAGCGGGGGGCTCTCCTACGAGCAGTACTTC	CASSEASGGLSYEQYF
TRBV5-4	few	TRBJ2-5	TRBD2	TGTGCCAGCAGCTTGGCAGGGCTAGCGGGGGGAGGAGAGACCCAGTACTTC	CASSLAGLAGGGETQYF
TRBV28	-	TRBJ1-2	-	TGTGCCAGCACCGTCGCTAACTATGGCTACACCTTC	CASTVANYGYTF
TRBV7-9	-	TRBJ2-7	TRBD1	TGTGCCAGCAGCTCACACGACAGGGACGAGCAGTACTTC	CASSSHDRDEQYF
TRBV7-9	few	TRBJ2-2	-	TGTGCCAGCAGCCTCACAAATGGCGGGGAGCTGTTTTTT	CASSLTNGGELFF
TRBV5-4	-	TRBJ2-3	-	TGTGCCAGCAGCTTGGTGGGTGAGGGCGGTAATACGCAGTATTTT	CASSLVGEGGNTQYF
TRBV7-9	-	TRBJ1-3	-	TGTGCCAGCAGCTTAGTTTCGGGCTCTGGAAACACCATATATTTT	CASSLVSGSGNTIYF
TRBV2	-	TRBJ2-3	TRBD2	TGTGCCAGCAGTGTCGGACTAGCGGGAGGGGATACGCAGTATTTT	CASSVGLAGGDTQYF
TRBV30	few	TRBJ2-2	-	TGTGCCTGGAGTGTACAGCACACCGGGGAGCTGTTTTTT	CAWSVQHTGELFF
TRBV7-9	few	TRBJ1-2	-	TGTGCCAGCAGCTTATTTCAGGGCCCCTATGGCTACACCTTC	CASSLFQGPYGYTF
TRBV15	-	TRBJ2-5	TRBD1	TGTGCCACCAGCAGGGACAGGGGGCAGCAAGAGACCCAGTACTTC	CATSRDRGQQETQYF